The T cell receptor beta chain described here comes from a study of T cells in Graves' hyperthyroidism and ophthalmopathy. Uncontrolled infection, other autoimmune disease, pregnancy and lactation each barred patients from inclusion. Predating any ophthalmopathy symptoms, the blood sample was taken at first hyperthyroidism diagnosis. An approximately 9.8 ml volume of fresh peripheral blood provided the PBMCs. Study-level points and caveats: Clonotypes that were expanded in thyroid above 0.001 mostly appeared in blood too.

This CDR3 has 14 residues. Germline CDR1 is DFQATT and CDR2 is SNEGSKA (reference sequence). Between the trimmed V and J ends, which lost 6 bases and 1 base, there was a span of 12 bases. This clonotype was recorded many times. Its antigen is not known. Authors of the study amplified TCR beta CDR3 regions from RNA transcripts. The TCR CDR3 first-round RT-PCR relied on the HTBI primer set. TCRdb reprocessed the multiplex PCR reads via MiXCR and lists one record per CDR3 protein. The repertoire holds around 300,000 distinct CDR3 sequences, with less than 30% as singletons. The sequenced material came from blood. The chain employs TRBV20-1 and TRBJ2-2; the D is unclear. This TCR was sampled from a man aged 35-49 years with Graves' hyperthyroidism that later progressed to Graves' ophthalmopathy. CDR3 sequence: CSASSSQNTGELFF. CDR3 nucleotide sequence: TGCAGTGCCTCTTCCTCACAGAACACCGGGGAGCTGTTTTTT.